The entry below describes one T cell receptor (beta chain). The repertoire was sequenced with immunoSEQ multiplex PCR; TCRdb's copy has only in-frame clones and lacks some. The table shows about 90,000 clones, with 75% to 90% occurring only once. The CDR3 spans 15 residues. Germline V gene sequence: CDR1 SNHLY, CDR2 FYNNEI. V trimming: 3 bases; J trimming: 4 bases; junction bases outside the gene matches: 5. The data derive from a study of blood T cell repertoires in COVID-19. This chain links TRBV2 with TRBJ1-2; 10 bases agree with TRBD1. Specimen: peripheral blood. The sequence was obtained from a woman in her seventies with acute or convalescent COVID-19. The CDR3 DNA reads as TGTGCCAGCAGTGAGGGACAGGGGTCGAGCTATGGCTACACCTTC. As protein: CASSEGQGSSYGYTF.